This T cell receptor beta chain is drawn from a study of OX40 agonist ivuxolimab in advanced cancers. Looked up from germline, CDR1 is SGHNT and CDR2 is YYREEE (reference sequence). Trimming removed 2 bases at V and 0 bases at J, with 9 bases between. The CDR3 loop spans 14 amino acids. Only in-frame clones appear in the TCRdb table, and some are missing; sequencing was by immunoSEQ multiplex PCR. The top ten clones hold 6% to 8% of a sample with around 81,000 clones, about 81% of them seen once. The sample here was CD4+ or CD8+ T cells sorted from blood, taken in a trial of the OX40 agonist ivuxolimab. This sequence was found in an adult with an advanced solid tumor such as melanoma, head and neck, liver or kidney cancer. The genes are TRBV5-4 and TRBJ2-7, with D maybe TRBD1 (5 bases). The CDR3 here is CASSLPDNSYEQYF. The CDR3 DNA sequence: TGTGCCAGCAGCTTACCGGACAACTCCTACGAGCAGTACTTC.